This T cell receptor (beta chain) is from a study of T cells in tumors after PD-1 blockade. Assay used: immunoSEQ multiplex PCR; TCRdb lists only in-frame clones, some missing. The sample yields fewer than 7,500 clones, around 80% seen once. Trimming removed 3 bases from V and 3 bases from J, with 9 bases in between. This CDR3 region has 14 residues. Germline V gene data show CDR1 as SNHLY and CDR2 as FYNNEI. The rearrangement joins TRBV2 to TRBJ1-5, with D possibly being TRBD1 (5 bases). This TCR came from a human donor with advanced basal cell or squamous cell carcinoma (not recorded which). Sample: PBMCs, taken after anti-PD-1 therapy. CDR3 DNA: TGTGCCAGCAGTGACAGGGTAGTCAATCAGCCCCAGCATTTT. Protein sequence: CASSDRVVNQPQHF.